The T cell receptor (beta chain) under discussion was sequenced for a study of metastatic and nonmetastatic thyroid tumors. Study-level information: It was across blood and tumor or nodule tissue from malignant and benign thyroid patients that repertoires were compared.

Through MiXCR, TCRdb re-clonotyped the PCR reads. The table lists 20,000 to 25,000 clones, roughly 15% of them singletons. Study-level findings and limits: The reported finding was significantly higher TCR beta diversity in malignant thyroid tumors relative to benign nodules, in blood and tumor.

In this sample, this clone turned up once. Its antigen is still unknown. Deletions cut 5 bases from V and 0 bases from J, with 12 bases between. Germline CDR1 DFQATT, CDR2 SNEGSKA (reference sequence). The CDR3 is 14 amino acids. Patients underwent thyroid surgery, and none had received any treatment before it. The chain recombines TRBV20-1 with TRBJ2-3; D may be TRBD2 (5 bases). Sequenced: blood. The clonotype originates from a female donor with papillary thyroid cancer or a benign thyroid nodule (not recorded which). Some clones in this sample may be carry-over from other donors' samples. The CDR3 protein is CSAGLRSSTDTQYF. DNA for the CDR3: TGCAGTGCTGGACTTAGGTCTAGCACAGATACGCAGTATTTT.